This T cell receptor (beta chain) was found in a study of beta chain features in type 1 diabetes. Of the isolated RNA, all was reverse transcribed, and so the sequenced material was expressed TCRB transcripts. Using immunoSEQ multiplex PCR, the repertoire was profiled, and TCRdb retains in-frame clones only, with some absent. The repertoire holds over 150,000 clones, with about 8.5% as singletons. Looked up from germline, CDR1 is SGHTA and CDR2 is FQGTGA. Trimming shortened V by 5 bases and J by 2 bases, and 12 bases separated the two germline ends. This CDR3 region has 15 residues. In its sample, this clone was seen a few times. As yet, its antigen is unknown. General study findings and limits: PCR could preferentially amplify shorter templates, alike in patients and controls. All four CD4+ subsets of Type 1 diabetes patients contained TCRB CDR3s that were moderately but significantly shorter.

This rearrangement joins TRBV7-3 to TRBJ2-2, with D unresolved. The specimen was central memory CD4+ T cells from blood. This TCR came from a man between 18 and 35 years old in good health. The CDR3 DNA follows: TGTGCCAGCAGCCCCGGGTCGGGTAACACCGGGGAGCTGTTTTTT. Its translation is CASSPGSGNTGELFF.